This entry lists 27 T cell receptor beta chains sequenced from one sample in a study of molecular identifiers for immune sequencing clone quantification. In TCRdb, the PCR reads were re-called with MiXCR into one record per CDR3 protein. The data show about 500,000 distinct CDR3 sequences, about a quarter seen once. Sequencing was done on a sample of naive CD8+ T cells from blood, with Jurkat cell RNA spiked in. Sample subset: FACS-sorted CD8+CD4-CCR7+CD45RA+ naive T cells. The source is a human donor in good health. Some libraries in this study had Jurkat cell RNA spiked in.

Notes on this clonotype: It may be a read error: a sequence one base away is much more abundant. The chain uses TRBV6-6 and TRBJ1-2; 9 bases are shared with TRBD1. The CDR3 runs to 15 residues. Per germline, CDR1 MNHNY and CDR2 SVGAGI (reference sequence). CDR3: CASCYGTGNNYGYTF. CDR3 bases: TGTGCCAGCTGTTACGGGACAGGGAATAACTATGGCTACACCTTC.

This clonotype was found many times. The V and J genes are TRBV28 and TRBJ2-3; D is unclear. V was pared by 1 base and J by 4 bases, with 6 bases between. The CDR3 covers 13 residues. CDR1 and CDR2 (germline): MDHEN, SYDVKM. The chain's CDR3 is CASSLLGSDTQYF. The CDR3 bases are TGTGCCAGCAGTTTATTAGGGTCAGATACGCAGTATTTT.

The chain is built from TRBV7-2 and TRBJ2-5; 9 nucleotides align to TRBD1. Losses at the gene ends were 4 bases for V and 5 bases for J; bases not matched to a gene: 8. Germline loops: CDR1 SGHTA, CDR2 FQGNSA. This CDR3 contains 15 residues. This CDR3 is CASSSGQGPWETQYF. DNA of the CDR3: TGTGCCAGCAGCTCCGGACAGGGGCCCTGGGAGACCCAGTACTTC.

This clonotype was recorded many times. The CDR3 is CSARDKASGGVTQYF. CDR3 DNA sequence: TGCAGTGCTAGAGATAAGGCTAGCGGAGGGGTTACGCAGTATTTT. This chain joins TRBV20-1 and TRBJ2-3; 7 bases are a match to TRBD2. Germline V gene sequence: CDR1 DFQATT, CDR2 SNEGSKA (reference sequence). V shed 0 bases and J 8 bases; nucleotides not matched to a gene: 11. CDR3 length equals 15 residues.

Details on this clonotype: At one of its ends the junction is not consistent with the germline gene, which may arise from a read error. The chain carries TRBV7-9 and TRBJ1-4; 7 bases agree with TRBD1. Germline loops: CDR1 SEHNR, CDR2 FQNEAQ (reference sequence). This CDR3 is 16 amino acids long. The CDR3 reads CASSWTGFATNEKLLF. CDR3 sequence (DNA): TGTGCCAGCAGCTGGACAGGTTTCGCAACTAATGAAAAACTGCTTTTT.

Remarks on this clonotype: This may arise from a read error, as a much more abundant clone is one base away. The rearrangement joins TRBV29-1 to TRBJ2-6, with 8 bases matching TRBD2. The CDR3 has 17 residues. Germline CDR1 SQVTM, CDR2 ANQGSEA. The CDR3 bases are TGCAGCGTTGAGGTGCTAGCGGGTAGCTCTGGGGCCGACGTCCTGACTTTC. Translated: CSVEVLAGSSGADVLTF.

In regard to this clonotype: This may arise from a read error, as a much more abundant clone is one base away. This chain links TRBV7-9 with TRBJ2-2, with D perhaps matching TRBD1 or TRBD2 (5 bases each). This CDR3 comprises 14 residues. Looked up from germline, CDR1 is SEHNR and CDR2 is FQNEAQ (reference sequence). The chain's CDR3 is CASSPIQGAGELLF. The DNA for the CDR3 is TGTGCCAGCAGCCCAATCCAGGGAGCCGGGGAGCTGCTTTTT.

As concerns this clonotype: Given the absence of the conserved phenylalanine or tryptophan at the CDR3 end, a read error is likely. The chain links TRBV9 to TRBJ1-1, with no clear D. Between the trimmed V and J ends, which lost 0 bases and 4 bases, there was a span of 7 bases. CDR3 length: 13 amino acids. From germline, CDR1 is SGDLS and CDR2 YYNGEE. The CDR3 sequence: CASSVGGSTEAFL. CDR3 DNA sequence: TGTGCCAGCAGCGTAGGCGGTTCCACTGAAGCTTTCCTT.

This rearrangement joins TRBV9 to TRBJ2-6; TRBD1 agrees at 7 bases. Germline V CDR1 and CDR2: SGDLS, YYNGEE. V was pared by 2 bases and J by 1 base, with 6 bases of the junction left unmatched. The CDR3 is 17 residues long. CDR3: CASSVRDSLSGANVLTF. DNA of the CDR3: TGTGCCAGCAGCGTCCGGGACAGTTTGTCTGGGGCCAACGTCCTGACTTTC.

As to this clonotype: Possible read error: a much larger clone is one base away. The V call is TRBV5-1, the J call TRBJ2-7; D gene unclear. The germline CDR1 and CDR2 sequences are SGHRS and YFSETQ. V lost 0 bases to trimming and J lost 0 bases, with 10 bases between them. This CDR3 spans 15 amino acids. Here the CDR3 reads CASSLAAASSYEQYF. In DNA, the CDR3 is TGCGCCAGCAGCTTGGCGGCAGCGAGCTCCTACGAGCAGTACTTC.

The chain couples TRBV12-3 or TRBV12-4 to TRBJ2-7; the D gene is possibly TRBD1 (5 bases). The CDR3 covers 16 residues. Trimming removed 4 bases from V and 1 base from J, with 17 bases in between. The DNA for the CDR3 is TGTGCCAGCAGTTCCTCTGTCAGGGCTATATCCTACGAGCAGTACTTC. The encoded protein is CASSSSVRAISYEQYF.

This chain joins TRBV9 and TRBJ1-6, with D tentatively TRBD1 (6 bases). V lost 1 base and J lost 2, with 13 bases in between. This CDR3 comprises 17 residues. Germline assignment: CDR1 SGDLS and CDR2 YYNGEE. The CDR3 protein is CASSVNQDRAYNSPLHF. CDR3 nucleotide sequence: TGTGCCAGCAGCGTAAATCAGGACAGAGCCTATAATTCACCCCTCCACTTT.

CDR3 DNA sequence: TGTGCCAGCAGCCAATTACAGGGGGCCTTTCCCAGGACCGGGGAGCTGTTTTTT. It translates to CASSQLQGAFPRTGELFF. The chain combines TRBV9 with TRBJ2-2; 9 bases match TRBD1. This CDR3 has 18 amino acids. Trimming cost V 4 bases and J 5 bases; bases outside gene matches: 15. Looked up from germline, CDR1 is SGDLS and CDR2 is YYNGEE.

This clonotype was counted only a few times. The CDR3 nucleotides are TGTGCCAGCAGTCGCGAGGGGAATACGCAGTATTTT. Amino acid sequence: CASSREGNTQYF. The J gene is TRBJ2-3, the V gene TRBV12-3 or TRBV12-4, with D perhaps matching TRBD1 or TRBD2 (5 bases each). The CDR3 runs 12 residues. V was pared by 5 bases and J by 7 bases, with 10 bases between.

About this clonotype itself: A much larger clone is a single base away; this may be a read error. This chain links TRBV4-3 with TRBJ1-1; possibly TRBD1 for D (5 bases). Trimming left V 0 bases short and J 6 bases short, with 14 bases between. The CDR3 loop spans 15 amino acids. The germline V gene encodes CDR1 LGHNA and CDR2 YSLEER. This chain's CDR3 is CASSQDRGEVAEAFF. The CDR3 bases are TGCGCCAGCAGCCAAGATCGGGGGGAGGTCGCTGAAGCTTTCTTT.

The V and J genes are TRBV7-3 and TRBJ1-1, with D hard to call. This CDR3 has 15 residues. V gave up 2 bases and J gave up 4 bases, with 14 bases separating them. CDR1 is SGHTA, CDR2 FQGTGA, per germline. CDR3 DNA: TGTGCCAGCAGCTTAGGCGCGTTGGGCGGCACTGAAGCTTTCTTT. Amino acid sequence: CASSLGALGGTEAFF.

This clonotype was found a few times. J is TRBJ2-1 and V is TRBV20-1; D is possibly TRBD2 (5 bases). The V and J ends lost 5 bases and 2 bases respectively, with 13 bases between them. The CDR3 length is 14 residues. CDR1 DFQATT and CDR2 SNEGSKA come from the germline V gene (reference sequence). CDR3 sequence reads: CSAEPEVPYNEQFF. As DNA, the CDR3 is TGCAGTGCTGAGCCGGAGGTCCCCTACAATGAGCAGTTCTTC.

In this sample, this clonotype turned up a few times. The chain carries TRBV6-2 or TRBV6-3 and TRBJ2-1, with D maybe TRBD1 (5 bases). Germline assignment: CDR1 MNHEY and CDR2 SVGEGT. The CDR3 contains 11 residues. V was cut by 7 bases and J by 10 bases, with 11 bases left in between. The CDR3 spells CASTGYLEQFF. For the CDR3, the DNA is TGTGCCAGCACAGGGTATTTGGAGCAGTTCTTC.

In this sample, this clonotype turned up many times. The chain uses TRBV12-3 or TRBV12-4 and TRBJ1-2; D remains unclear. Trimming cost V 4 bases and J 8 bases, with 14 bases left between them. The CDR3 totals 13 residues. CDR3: CASSSNPISGYTF. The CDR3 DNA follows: TGTGCCAGCAGTTCGAACCCAATCAGCGGCTACACCTTC.

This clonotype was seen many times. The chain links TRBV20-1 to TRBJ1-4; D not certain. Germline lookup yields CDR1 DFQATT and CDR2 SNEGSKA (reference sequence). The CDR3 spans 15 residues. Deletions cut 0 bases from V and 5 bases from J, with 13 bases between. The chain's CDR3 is CSARDWRGSNEKLFF. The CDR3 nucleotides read TGCAGTGCTAGAGATTGGCGGGGTTCGAATGAAAAACTGTTTTTT.

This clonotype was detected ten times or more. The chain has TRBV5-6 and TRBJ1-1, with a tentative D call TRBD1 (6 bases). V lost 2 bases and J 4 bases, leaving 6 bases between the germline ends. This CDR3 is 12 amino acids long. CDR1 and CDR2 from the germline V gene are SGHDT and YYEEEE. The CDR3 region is CASSLQGTEAFF. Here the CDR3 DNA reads TGTGCCAGCAGCTTACAGGGCACTGAAGCTTTCTTT.

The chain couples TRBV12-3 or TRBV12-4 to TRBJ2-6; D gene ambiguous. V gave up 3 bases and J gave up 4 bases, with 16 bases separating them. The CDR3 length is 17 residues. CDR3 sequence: CASSFYGPVPGANVLTF. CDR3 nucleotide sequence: TGTGCCAGCAGTTTCTACGGCCCGGTTCCCGGGGCCAACGTCCTGACTTTC.

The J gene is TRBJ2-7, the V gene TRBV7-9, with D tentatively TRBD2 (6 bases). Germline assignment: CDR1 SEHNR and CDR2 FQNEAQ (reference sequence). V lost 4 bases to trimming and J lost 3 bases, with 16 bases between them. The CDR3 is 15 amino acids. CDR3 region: CASSSTSSGVYEQYF. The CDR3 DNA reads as TGTGCCAGCAGCTCTACTAGCTCGGGGGTCTACGAGCAGTACTTC.

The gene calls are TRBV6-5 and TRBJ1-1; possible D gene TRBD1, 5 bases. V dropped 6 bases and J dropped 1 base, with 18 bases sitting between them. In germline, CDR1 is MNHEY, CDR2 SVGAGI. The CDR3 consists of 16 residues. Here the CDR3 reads CASRPRDGEKNTEAFF. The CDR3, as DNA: TGTGCCAGCAGACCCCGGGACGGAGAGAAGAACACTGAAGCTTTCTTT.

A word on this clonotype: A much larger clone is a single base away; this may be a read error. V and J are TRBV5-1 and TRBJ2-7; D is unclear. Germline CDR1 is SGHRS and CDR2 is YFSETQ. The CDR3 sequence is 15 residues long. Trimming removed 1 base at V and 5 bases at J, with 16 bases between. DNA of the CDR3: TGCGCCAGCAGCTTGAGGGCGACTCCCGGCAACGAGCAGTACTTC. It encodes CASSLRATPGNEQYF. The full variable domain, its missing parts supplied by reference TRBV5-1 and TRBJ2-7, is KAGVTQTPRYLIKTRGQQVTLSCSPISGHRSVSWYQQTPGQGLQFLFEYFSETQRNKGNFPGRFSGRQFSNSRSEMNVSTLELGDSALYLCASSLRATPGNEQYFGPGTRLTVT.

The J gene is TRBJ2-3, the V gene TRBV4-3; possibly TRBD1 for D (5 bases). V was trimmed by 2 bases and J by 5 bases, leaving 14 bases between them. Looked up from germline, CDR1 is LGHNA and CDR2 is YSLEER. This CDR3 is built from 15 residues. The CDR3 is CASSQNPRTKDTQYF. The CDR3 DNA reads TGCGCCAGCAGCCAAAACCCCCGGACAAAAGATACGCAGTATTTT.

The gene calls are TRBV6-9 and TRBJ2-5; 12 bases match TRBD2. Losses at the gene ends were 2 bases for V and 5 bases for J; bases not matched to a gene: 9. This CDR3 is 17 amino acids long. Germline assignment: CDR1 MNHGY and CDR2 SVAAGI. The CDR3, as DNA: TGTGCCAGCAGTTATAAGGGCCTAGCGGGAGGGCCGGAGACCCAGTACTTC. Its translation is CASSYKGLAGGPETQYF.